This T cell receptor (beta chain) was recorded in a study of blood T cells in healthy people across ages. Study summary: Roughly one uniquely barcoded beta molecule per two T cells was captured.

Study-wide results and caveats: Among T cells, TCR beta diversity per million cells dropped roughly linearly as age rose.

The second PCR ran about 6 to 11 cycles with a sample-barcoded 5' primer and J-beta primers. A template-switch adaptor containing 12 random nucleotides labeled each cDNA molecule. MiXCR, run by TCRdb on the 5' RACE reads, gives a single entry per CDR3 protein. The sample lists about 640,000 distinct CDR3 sequences; 58% were seen once. This clonotype was counted a few times. The antigen is undetermined. The CDR3 spans 13 residues. The ends were cut back, 6 bases at V and 0 bases at J, with 8 bases in the middle. Germline lookup yields CDR1 ENHRY and CDR2 SYGVKD. Sequencing used blood. V gene TRBV10-3 combines with J gene TRBJ2-5, with D unclear. This TCR derives from a man aged 60-69 years in good health. The CDR3: CAIRSEYQETQYF. DNA for the CDR3: TGTGCCATCAGGTCAGAGTACCAAGAGACCCAGTACTTC.